The clone carrying this TCR beta chain came up a few times. The data were obtained in a study of T-cell memory formation after mild COVID-19. Study-level background: Largely, TCR clusters stayed within a single donor.

Trimming shortened V by 1 base and J by 4 bases, and 10 bases separated the two germline ends. The germline CDR1 and CDR2 sequences are SGHTA and FQGNSA. The CDR3 loop spans 15 amino acids. Researchers used 5'RACE with constant-segment primers to make TCR alpha and TCR beta cDNA libraries that carry sample barcodes and UMIs. TCRdb reanalysed the 5' RACE reads using MiXCR and keeps one entry per CDR3 protein. The repertoire has fewer than 350,000 distinct CDR3 sequences, about a sixth of them found once; the top ten carry 20% to 25%. The sequencing input was PBMCs or a T cell subset sorted from them (not recorded which). This sequence was found in a man between 18 and 29 years old who had mild COVID-19 (a few samples of this study predate the infection). Cell type and time point are not known. The chain links TRBV7-2 to TRBJ1-4; perhaps TRBD1 as D (5 bases). This CDR3 reads CASSLEEGLNEKLFF. DNA of the CDR3: TGTGCCAGCAGCTTAGAGGAGGGGCTTAATGAAAAACTGTTTTTT.